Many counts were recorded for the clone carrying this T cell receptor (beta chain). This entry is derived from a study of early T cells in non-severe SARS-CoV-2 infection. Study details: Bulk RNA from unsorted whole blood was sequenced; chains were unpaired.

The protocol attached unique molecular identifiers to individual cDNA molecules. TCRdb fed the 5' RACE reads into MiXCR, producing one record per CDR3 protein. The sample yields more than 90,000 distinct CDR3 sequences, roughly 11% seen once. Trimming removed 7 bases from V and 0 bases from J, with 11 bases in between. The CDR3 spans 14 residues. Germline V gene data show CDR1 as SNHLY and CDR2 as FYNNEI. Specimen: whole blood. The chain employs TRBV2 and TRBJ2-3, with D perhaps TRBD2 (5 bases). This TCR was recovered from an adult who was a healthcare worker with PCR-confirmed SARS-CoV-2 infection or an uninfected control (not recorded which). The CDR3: CASTPRTSTDTQYF. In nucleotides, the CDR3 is TGTGCCAGCACCCCGAGGACTAGCACAGATACGCAGTATTTT.